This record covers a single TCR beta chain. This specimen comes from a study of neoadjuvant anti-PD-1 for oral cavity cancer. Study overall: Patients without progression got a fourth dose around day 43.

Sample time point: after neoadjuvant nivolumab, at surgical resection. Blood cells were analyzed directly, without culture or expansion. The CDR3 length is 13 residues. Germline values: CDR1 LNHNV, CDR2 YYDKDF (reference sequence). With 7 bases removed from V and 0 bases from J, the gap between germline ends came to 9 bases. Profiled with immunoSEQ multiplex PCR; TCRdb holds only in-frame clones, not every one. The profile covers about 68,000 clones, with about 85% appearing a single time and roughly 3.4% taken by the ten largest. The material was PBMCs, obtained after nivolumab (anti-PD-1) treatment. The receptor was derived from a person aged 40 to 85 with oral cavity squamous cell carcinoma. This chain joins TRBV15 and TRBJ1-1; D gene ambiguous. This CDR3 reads CATKAEVNTEAFF. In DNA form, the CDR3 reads TGTGCCACCAAAGCGGAGGTGAACACTGAAGCTTTCTTT.